These 3 T cell receptor beta chains were sequenced from one sample in a study of cytomegalovirus exposure and HLA in healthy donors (dated by TCRdb to between 2016 and 2019). Receptor libraries were prepared by the immunoSEQ multiplex PCR assay. For the multiplex PCR, a mixture combining 60 forward primers for TCR Vbeta segments and 13 reverse primers for TCR Jbeta segments was used. TCRdb obtained this table from immuneACCESS and retained in-frame rearrangements with V and J assigned. These tables miss some clones; where compared with another copy, unresolved V genes account for less than half of the shortfall, and the remainder is unexplained. This sample holds around 110,000 clones; about 76% were observed only once. The ten largest account for about 3.9% of the sample. Material: PBMCs. The receptors derive from a young woman in good health and CMV-seronegative.

The chain couples TRBV28 to TRBJ2-7, with 10 bases matching TRBD1. There are 15 residues in the CDR3. Unmatched junction bases numbered 9, after V lost 6 bases and J lost 4 bases. Per the germline V gene, CDR1 is MDHEN and CDR2 is SYDVKM. CDR3 in DNA: TGTGCCAGCAGCCCAGCGGGGACAGGGGCATACGAGCAGTACTTC. Protein: CASSPAGTGAYEQYF.

This chain links TRBV11-2 with TRBJ1-2; 9 nucleotides line up with TRBD1. The germline gives CDR1 SGHAT, CDR2 FQNNGV. CDR3 length: 16 residues. J was trimmed by 4 bases and V by 0 bases; bases with no gene match: 6. CDR3 in DNA: TGTGCCAGCAGCTTAGATGGGACAGGGTTCGGCTATGGCTACACCTTC. Translation gives CASSLDGTGFGYGYTF.

This clone is a singleton in its sample. The chain is built from TRBV9 and TRBJ2-6; the D is unclear. Deletions cut 0 bases from V and 0 bases from J, with 4 bases between. Germline lookup yields CDR1 SGDLS and CDR2 YYNGEE. This CDR3 region has 15 residues. This CDR3 is CASSVGHSGANVLTF. CDR3 sequence (DNA): TGTGCCAGCAGCGTAGGACACTCTGGGGCCAACGTCCTGACTTTC. Drawing the rest from reference TRBV9 and TRBJ2-6, the complete variable domain is DSGVTQTPKHLITATGQRVTLRCSPRSGDLSVYWYQQSLDQGLQFLIQYYNGEERAKGNILERFSAQQFPDLHSELNLSSLELGDSALYFCASSVGHSGANVLTFGAGSRLTVL.